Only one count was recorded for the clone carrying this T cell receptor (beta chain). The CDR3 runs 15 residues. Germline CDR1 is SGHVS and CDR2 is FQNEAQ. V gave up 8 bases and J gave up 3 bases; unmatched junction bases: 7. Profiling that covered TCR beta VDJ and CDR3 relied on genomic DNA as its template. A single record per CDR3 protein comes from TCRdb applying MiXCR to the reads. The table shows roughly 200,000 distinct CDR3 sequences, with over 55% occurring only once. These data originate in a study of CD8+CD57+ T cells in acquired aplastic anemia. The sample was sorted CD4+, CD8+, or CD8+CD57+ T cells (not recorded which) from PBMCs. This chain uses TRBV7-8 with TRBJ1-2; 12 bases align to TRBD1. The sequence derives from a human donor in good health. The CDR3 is CASGSGTGGDYGYTF. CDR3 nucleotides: TGTGCCAGCGGATCCGGGACAGGGGGCGACTATGGCTACACCTTC.